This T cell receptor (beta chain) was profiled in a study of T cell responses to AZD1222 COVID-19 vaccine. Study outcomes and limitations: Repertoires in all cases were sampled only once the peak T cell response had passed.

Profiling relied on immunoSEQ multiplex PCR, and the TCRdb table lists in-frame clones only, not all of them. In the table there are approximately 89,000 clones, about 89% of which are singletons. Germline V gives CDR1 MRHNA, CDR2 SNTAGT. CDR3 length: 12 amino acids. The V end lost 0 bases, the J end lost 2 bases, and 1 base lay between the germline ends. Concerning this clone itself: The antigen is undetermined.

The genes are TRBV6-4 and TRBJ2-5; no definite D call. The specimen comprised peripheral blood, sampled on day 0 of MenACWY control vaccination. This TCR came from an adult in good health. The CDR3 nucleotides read TGTGCCAGCAGTGACTCTCAAGAGACCCAGTACTTC. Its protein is CASSDSQETQYF.